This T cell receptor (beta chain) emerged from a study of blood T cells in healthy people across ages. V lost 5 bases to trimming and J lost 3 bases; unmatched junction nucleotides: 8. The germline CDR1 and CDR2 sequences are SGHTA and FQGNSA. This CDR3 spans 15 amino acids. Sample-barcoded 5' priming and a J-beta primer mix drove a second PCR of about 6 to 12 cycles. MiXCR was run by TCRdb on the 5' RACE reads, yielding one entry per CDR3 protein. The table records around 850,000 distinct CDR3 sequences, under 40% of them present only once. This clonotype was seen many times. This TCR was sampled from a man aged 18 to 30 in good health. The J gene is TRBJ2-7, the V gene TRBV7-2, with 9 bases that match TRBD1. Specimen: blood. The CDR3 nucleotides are TGTGCCAGCAGCGAAGCGACAGGGGGGTACTACGAGCAGTACTTC. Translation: CASSEATGGYYEQYF.